These T cell receptor beta chains were read from a single sample in a study of OX40 agonist ivuxolimab in advanced cancers. TCRdb's table, derived via immunoSEQ multiplex PCR, lists solely in-frame clones and lacks some. The data contain some 46,000 clones, around 80% of them singletons. This specimen consisted of CD4+ or CD8+ T cells sorted from blood, obtained in a trial of the OX40 agonist ivuxolimab. The receptors stem from an adult with an advanced solid tumor such as melanoma, head and neck, liver or kidney cancer. The CDR3 runs from the conserved cysteine through the conserved F or W. A D gene is named only where the DNA matches it firmly. The size of a clone is reported for some rows only, either as once, few or many, or as a class for expanded clones.

CDR3 protein	CDR3 DNA	clone size	V gene	J gene	D gene
CASSLGRGIETQYF	TGTGCCAGCAGCTTAGGGCGGGGGATCGAGACCCAGTACTTC	NA	TRBV7-7	TRBJ2-5	TRBD2
CAISEGGQTAYEQYF	TGTGCCATCAGCGAAGGCGGACAGACCGCCTACGAGCAGTACTTC	NA	TRBV10-3	TRBJ2-7	NA
CASSTRGYTGELFF	TGTGCCAGTAGCACGAGGGGTTACACCGGGGAGCTGTTTTTT	once	TRBV19	TRBJ2-2	NA
CASSLTTSNNEQFF	TGTGCCAGCAGCTTGACGACTAGCAACAATGAGCAGTTCTTC	NA	TRBV7-9	TRBJ2-1	TRBD2
CASSSKDRVHYEQYF	TGTGCCAGCAGTTCCAAGGACAGGGTTCACTACGAGCAGTACTTC	NA	TRBV6-5	TRBJ2-7	TRBD1
CASSGNIQPQHF	TGTGCCAGCAGTGGGAACATACAGCCCCAGCATTTT	NA	TRBV2	TRBJ1-5	NA
CASSVGEYNEQFF	TGTGCCAGCAGCGTAGGAGAGTACAATGAGCAGTTCTTC	NA	TRBV9	TRBJ2-1	NA
CASSFGRAGGNTEAFF	TGTGCCAGCAGTTTCGGGAGGGCCGGAGGGAACACTGAAGCTTTCTTT	NA	TRBV28	TRBJ1-1	NA
CASTPGRGNYGYTF	TGTGCCAGCACCCCGGGACGGGGAAACTATGGCTACACCTTC	NA	TRBV7-9	TRBJ1-2	NA
CASTTDRLFAGELFF	TGTGCCAGCACGACGGACCGGCTTTTTGCCGGGGAGCTGTTTTTT	NA	TRBV5-6	TRBJ2-2	NA
CASSLHQGNTNTEAFF	TGCGCCAGCAGCTTGCATCAGGGGAACACGAACACTGAAGCTTTCTTT	NA	TRBV5-1	TRBJ1-1	NA
CASSEFGTVYGYTF	TGTGCCAGCAGTGAATTCGGGACAGTTTATGGCTACACCTTC	few	TRBV2	TRBJ1-2	TRBD1
CASSRDSSTNEKLFF	TGTGCCAGTAGTAGGGACAGTTCAACTAATGAAAAACTGTTTTTT	NA	TRBV19	TRBJ1-4	TRBD1
CAWSGGNEQYF	TGTGCCTGGAGTGGGGGAAACGAGCAGTACTTC	NA	TRBV30	TRBJ2-7	NA
CASSSDRTYEQYF	TGTGCCAGCTCGTCCGACAGGACTTACGAGCAGTACTTC	NA	TRBV18	TRBJ2-7	NA
CASSSGTGRFGDYGYTF	TGTGCCAGCTCATCCGGGACAGGCCGATTTGGAGACTATGGCTACACCTTC	NA	TRBV28	TRBJ1-2	TRBD1
CASSQTGGSTDTQYF	TGTGCCAGCTCACAAACAGGGGGCTCCACAGATACGCAGTATTTT	NA	TRBV18	TRBJ2-3	TRBD1
CASSLVRTGAGNTIYF	TGTGCCAGCAGCTTAGTGAGGACAGGGGCTGGAAACACCATATATTTT	NA	TRBV7-2	TRBJ1-3	TRBD1
CASSVEWGSGEQYF	TGTGCCAGCAGCGTAGAGTGGGGCTCGGGAGAGCAGTACTTC	NA	TRBV9	TRBJ2-7	NA
CASAQGFGNEQYF	TGTGCCAGCGCCCAGGGGTTTGGGAACGAGCAGTACTTC	NA	TRBV18	TRBJ2-7	NA
CASSYRQGGSYEQYF	TGTGCCAGCAGTTACCGACAGGGGGGCTCCTACGAGCAGTACTTC	few	TRBV6-5	TRBJ2-7	TRBD1
CASSKLPTSGGAGGELFF	TGTGCCAGCAGCAAACTTCCGACTAGCGGGGGGGCCGGCGGGGAGCTGTTTTTT	NA	TRBV7-8	TRBJ2-2	TRBD2
CASKAGGFYGYTF	TGTGCCAGCAAGGCAGGGGGCTTCTATGGCTACACCTTC	NA	TRBV2	TRBJ1-2	TRBD1
CASSQTGLKGDRFF	TGTGCCAGCAGCCAAACGGGACTCAAGGGCGATAGGTTCTTC	NA	TRBV11-2	TRBJ2-1	NA
CASSPDLNIQYF	TGCGCCAGCAGCCCGGATCTAAACATTCAGTACTTC	NA	TRBV5-1	TRBJ2-4	NA
CASKEGGGSGANVLTF	TGTGCCAGCAAGGAGGGTGGGGGCTCTGGGGCCAACGTCCTGACTTTC	once	TRBV2	TRBJ2-6	NA
CASSLNRGRETQYF	TGTGCCAGCAGCTTAAACAGGGGCCGGGAGACCCAGTACTTC	NA	TRBV5-4	TRBJ2-5	TRBD1
CASSSGTGEANYGYTF	TGTGCCAGCAGCTCCGGGACAGGAGAAGCTAACTATGGCTACACCTTC	NA	TRBV5-5	TRBJ1-2	TRBD1
CASSLGQGVLGANVLTF	TGCGCCAGCAGCTTAGGACAGGGGGTCCTGGGGGCCAACGTCCTGACTTTC	few	TRBV5-1	TRBJ2-6	TRBD1
CASSFDTDRPQHF	TGTGCCAGCAGCTTCGACACCGATCGACCCCAGCATTTT	once	TRBV7-9	TRBJ1-5	NA
CSAEVRGNTGELFF	TGCAGCGCCGAAGTTCGGGGTAACACCGGGGAGCTGTTTTTT	NA	TRBV29-1	TRBJ2-2	NA
CASSLVVGPSTDTQYF	TGTGCCAGCAGCTTAGTTGTGGGTCCTAGCACAGATACGCAGTATTTT	NA	TRBV7-2	TRBJ2-3	NA
CASSPVVLAGGLNIQYF	TGTGCCAGCTCACCAGTTGTACTAGCGGGGGGTTTGAACATTCAGTACTTC	NA	TRBV18	TRBJ2-4	TRBD2
CASSNSGSSYNEQFF	TGTGCCAGCAGTAACAGCGGGAGCTCCTACAATGAGCAGTTCTTC	NA	TRBV6-6	TRBJ2-1	TRBD2
CASTRGENTEAFF	TGTGCCAGCACCCGTGGAGAGAACACTGAAGCTTTCTTT	NA	TRBV5-4	TRBJ1-1	NA
CASSQRLAGGTPFANTGELFF	TGCGCCAGCAGCCAACGACTAGCGGGCGGGACTCCGTTCGCGAACACCGGGGAGCTGTTTTTT	NA	TRBV4-1	TRBJ2-2	TRBD2
CASSLGLAGGPVETQYF	TGCGCCAGCAGCTTGGGACTAGCGGGAGGGCCGGTCGAGACCCAGTACTTC	NA	TRBV5-1	TRBJ2-5	TRBD2